Detailed here is one T cell receptor (beta chain). Its antigen is not identified. From roughly 470 ng total RNA, TCR beta cDNA was generated with a primer in the constant region. Construction of TCR beta libraries relied on three successive nested multiplex PCR rounds employing slightly modified ARM-PCR. TRBV1-TRBV30 forward and Cbeta reverse primers drove the first two roughly 10-cycle rounds. TCRdb recomputed calls from the multiplex PCR reads with MiXCR, one row per CDR3 protein. The sample has about 310,000 distinct CDR3 sequences; about 60% are singletons. The sample belongs to a study of tumor-infiltrating lymphocytes in primary liver carcinoma. Study findings and constraints: Tumor region pairs showed greater overlap than either tumor-adjacent or tumor-blood pairs did. Tumors carried a top-250-clone fraction significantly exceeding that of blood (p = 0.039).

RNA isolated from unsorted whole blood supplied the blood RNA, with germline DNA also extracted. What was collected before surgery was 3.5 to 5 milliliters of peripheral blood. V shed 6 bases and J shed 10 bases, with 28 bases lying between them. Germline assignment: CDR1 SQVTM and CDR2 ANQGSEA. The CDR3 contains 16 residues. This TCR was sampled from a man aged 40-55 years with primary liver carcinoma and hepatitis B virus infection. Sequenced: peripheral blood. The chain joins TRBV29-1 to TRBJ2-1; D call uncertain. The CDR3 is CSVATLRPWSRQEQFF. DNA for the CDR3: TGCAGCGTCGCCACGCTTCGGCCCTGGTCCCGTCAAGAGCAGTTCTTC.